A selection of T cell receptor beta chains follows, all from one sample in a study of PD-L1 blockade in urothelial cancer. Assay: immunoSEQ multiplex PCR; the TCRdb copy retains only in-frame clones and omits some. Of around 62,000 clones in the sample, 88% are singletons; the top ten hold 10% to 12%. Sequenced material: PBMCs, taken around atezolizumab (anti-PD-L1) treatment. The receptors were gathered from a man aged 55 to 69 with urothelial cancer. Each CDR3 is given with its conserved first and last residue. A D gene is named only where the DNA matches it firmly. The size entry is marked missing in some rows and otherwise reads once, few, many or a size class.

>TRBJ1-3|few|16|TRBV28|.
TGTGCCAGCAGTTTTCACAGGGCCAGCTCTGGAAACACCATATATTTT
CASSFHRASSGNTIYF
>TRBJ1-2|once|14|TRBV9|.
TGTGCCAGCACCCTGGGGGGGGTGGACTATGGCTACACCTTC
CASTLGGVDYGYTF
>TRBJ2-1|.|14|TRBV25-1|.
TGTGCCAGCAGTACCCAAAGGACAGTGAATGAGCAGTTCTTC
CASSTQRTVNEQFF
>TRBJ1-3|.|16|TRBV4-1|TRBD1
TGCGCCAGCAGCCGGCAAAGCCAGGGGGCTGGAAACACCATATATTTT
CASSRQSQGAGNTIYF
>TRBJ2-7|.|16|TRBV7-9|.
TGTGCCAGCAGCCCATATTCGGCTGGCGGACTCTACGAGCAGTACTTC
CASSPYSAGGLYEQYF
>TRBJ2-7|few|15|TRBV4-1|.
TGCGCCAGCAGCCAAGAAGTCGGGACTTGGGGGGAGCAGTACTTC
CASSQEVGTWGEQYF
>TRBJ1-1|once|13|TRBV7-9|.
TGTGCCAGCAGCTTAGACAGGAACACTGAAGCTTTCTTT
CASSLDRNTEAFF
>TRBJ1-3|.|14|TRBV5-8|.
TGTGCCAGCAGCGATCAGGGTTCTGAAAACACCATATATTTT
CASSDQGSENTIYF
>TRBJ2-5|.|14|TRBV5-1|.
TGCGCCAGCAGCTTGGACACCCTCCGAGAGACCCAGTACTTC
CASSLDTLRETQYF
>TRBJ2-3|.|13|TRBV27|.
TGTGCCAGCAGTTTGGGGGGTGGGGGTACGCAGTATTTT
CASSLGGGGTQYF
>TRBJ1-5|.|15|TRBV18|TRBD1
TGTGCCAGCTCGCGGGACAGGGGGCAGGGACAGCCCCAGCATTTT
CASSRDRGQGQPQHF
>TRBJ2-7|few|15|TRBV4-1|TRBD1
TGCGCCAGCAGCCAGCGACCGGGACAGTCCTACGAGCAGTACTTC
CASSQRPGQSYEQYF
>TRBJ2-2|.|17|TRBV5-1|TRBD2
TGCGCCAGCAGCTTGGTCCCTAGCGGGGTTGGCACTGGGGAGCTGTTTTTT
CASSLVPSGVGTGELFF
>TRBJ1-1|.|15|TRBV7-9|.
TGTGCCAGCAGCCTACATACCTCGGGAAACACTGAAGCTTTCTTT
CASSLHTSGNTEAFF
>TRBJ2-3|.|18|TRBV9|TRBD2
TGTGCCAGCAGCGTAGCAAGAGCTAGCGGCACTAGCACAGATACGCAGTATTTT
CASSVARASGTSTDTQYF